The 27 T cell receptor beta chains given below trace back to one sample, sequenced in a study of blood T cell repertoires in COVID-19. Libraries were prepared by immunoSEQ multiplex PCR; TCRdb keeps only in-frame clonotypes and omits some of them. The table records hundreds of thousands of clones, under 90% of them present only once. The sample consisted of PBMCs or T cells enriched from blood (not recorded which). These TCRs come from a man aged 40-49 years who had recovered from COVID-19.

This clone has just one count. CDR3 nucleotides: TGTGCCATCAACCGCGGGGGGGCGCGGGAGACCCAGTACTTC. Protein sequence: CAINRGGARETQYF. The chain joins TRBV10-3 to TRBJ2-5; 9 bases are a match to TRBD2. Germline CDR1 reads ENHRY; CDR2 reads SYGVKD. V gave up 7 bases and J gave up 5 bases; unmatched junction bases: 8. The CDR3 loop spans 14 amino acids.

The J gene is TRBJ2-2, the V gene TRBV7-6; 10 bases agree with TRBD2. Germline V gene lookup returns CDR1 SGHVS and CDR2 FNYEAQ. The V gene end was trimmed by 5 bases and the J gene end by 5 bases; junction bases not matched to a gene: 11. The CDR3 covers 17 residues. CDR3 region: CASSPSGSSLETGELFF. CDR3 nucleotide sequence: TGTGCCAGCAGCCCTAGCGGGAGTAGTTTGGAAACCGGGGAGCTGTTTTTT.

CDR3 DNA: TGTGCCAGCAGCTTTTCTGGACAGGGGGCCGATAATTCACCCCTCCACTTT. It yields the protein CASSFSGQGADNSPLHF. The chain recombines TRBV7-2 with TRBJ1-6; TRBD1 matches at 11 bases. Germline CDR1 SGHTA, CDR2 FQGNSA. This CDR3 contains 17 residues. J gave up 5 bases and V 3 bases, and 6 bases lay outside the gene matches. Full variable domain (remainder filled in from reference TRBV7-2 and TRBJ1-6): GAGVSQSPSNKVTEKGKDVELRCDPISGHTALYWYRQSLGQGLEFLIYFQGNSAPDKSGLPSDRFSAERTGGSVSTLTIQRTQQEDSAVYLCASSFSGQGADNSPLHFGNGTRLTVT.

This clone was observed a handful of times. This chain uses TRBV5-1 with TRBJ1-2; 9 nucleotides line up with TRBD1. V was clipped by 1 base and J by 3 bases; unmatched bases: 1. The V gene's germline CDR1 is SGHRS and CDR2 YFSETQ. CDR3 length: 14 amino acids. The CDR3 protein is CASSLWDRDYGYTF. The DNA for the CDR3 is TGCGCCAGCAGCTTGTGGGACAGGGACTATGGCTACACCTTC. Filled out from reference TRBV5-1 and TRBJ1-2, the complete variable domain reads KAGVTQTPRYLIKTRGQQVTLSCSPISGHRSVSWYQQTPGQGLQFLFEYFSETQRNKGNFPGRFSGRQFSNSRSEMNVSTLELGDSALYLCASSLWDRDYGYTFGSGTRLTVV.

This rearrangement joins TRBV19 to TRBJ2-1; D gene unclear. The CDR3 contains 15 residues. Germline V gene lookup returns CDR1 LNHDA and CDR2 SQIVND (reference sequence). Trimming shortened V by 1 base and J by 0 bases, and 7 bases separated the two germline ends. The CDR3 loop reads CASSIGASSYNEQFF. As DNA, the CDR3 is TGTGCCAGTAGTATAGGGGCGAGCTCCTACAATGAGCAGTTCTTC. The full variable domain, with the rest looked up from reference TRBV19 and TRBJ2-1, is DGGITQSPKYLFRKEGQNVTLSCEQNLNHDAMYWYRQDPGQGLRLIYYSQIVNDFQKGDIAEGYSVSREKKESFPLTVTSAQKNPTAFYLCASSIGASSYNEQFFGPGTRLTVL.

This chain links TRBV5-1 with TRBJ2-6; the D is unclear. The V end was cut by 2 bases, the J end by 1 base, with 7 bases between. The CDR3 extends over 15 amino acids. Germline assignment: CDR1 SGHRS and CDR2 YFSETQ. The CDR3, as DNA: TGCGCCAGCAGCTTAGACGGGTCTGGGGCCAACGTCCTGACTTTC. Protein: CASSLDGSGANVLTF.

The J gene is TRBJ2-7, the V gene TRBV5-6, with D perhaps TRBD1 (5 bases). Between the trimmed V and J ends, which lost 4 bases and 6 bases, there was a span of 14 bases. Germline loops: CDR1 SGHDT, CDR2 YYEEEE. The CDR3 is made up of 13 amino acids. The CDR3 is CASSRIMGPEQYF. The CDR3 DNA reads TGTGCCAGCAGCCGCATAATGGGGCCCGAGCAGTACTTC.

The V gene is TRBV4-3, the J gene TRBJ1-4; D might be TRBD1 (6 bases). V was cut by 0 bases and J by 10 bases, with 9 bases left in between. Looked up from germline, CDR1 is LGHNA and CDR2 is YSLEER. CDR3 length: 13 amino acids. DNA for the CDR3: TGCGCCAGCAGCCAAGAACAGGGCGGAAAACTGTTTTTT. Its translation: CASSQEQGGKLFF.

V is TRBV5-1 and J is TRBJ1-2; weak D call: TRBD1 (5 bases). This CDR3 has 14 amino acids. Per the germline V gene, CDR1 is SGHRS and CDR2 is YFSETQ. The V end was cut by 1 base, the J end by 8 bases, with 15 bases between. CDR3 sequence (DNA): TGCGCCAGCAGCTTGACAGGAGATGTTGGCGGCTACACCTTC. This encodes CASSLTGDVGGYTF.

The chain employs TRBV11-1 and TRBJ1-1; D remains ambiguous. V lost 5 bases and J lost 8, with 12 bases in between. Germline V gives CDR1 SGHAT, CDR2 FQDESV (reference sequence). The CDR3 runs to 12 residues. The CDR3 is CASSRDLTEAFF. CDR3 coding DNA: TGTGCCAGCAGCCGGGATTTGACAGAAGCTTTCTTT.

The chain employs TRBV27 and TRBJ2-7; the D gene is possibly TRBD2 (7 bases). In germline, CDR1 is MNHEY, CDR2 SMNVEV (reference sequence). V lost 5 bases, J lost 12 bases, and 17 bases lay in between. This CDR3 is built from 12 residues. The CDR3 DNA is TGTGCCAGCAGTCCTCGCGGGGGCCTTGGGTACTTC. Its protein is CASSPRGGLGYF.

The chain combines TRBV27 with TRBJ1-2; the match to TRBD1 covers 8 bases. The CDR3 has 14 residues. The J segment lost 4 bases and the V segment lost 6 bases, leaving 7 bases of the junction unmatched. Germline V lookup: CDR1 MNHEY, CDR2 SMNVEV (reference sequence). The CDR3 DNA reads TGTGCCAGCAGCCAGGACAGGGACTTCTATGGCTACACCTTC. Translated: CASSQDRDFYGYTF.

This clone appeared many times. The V call is TRBV19, the J call TRBJ1-1, with D possibly matching TRBD1 (6 bases). The CDR3 loop spans 15 amino acids. CDR1 and CDR2 from the germline V gene are LNHDA and SQIVND (reference sequence). V was pared by 1 base and J by 4 bases, with 13 bases between. CDR3: CASSIGQVSTTEAFF. CDR3 nucleotides: TGTGCCAGTAGTATAGGACAGGTTTCTACCACTGAAGCTTTCTTT.

The rearrangement uses TRBV18 and TRBJ1-1, with TRBD1 matching 8 bases. The V gene end was trimmed by 0 bases and the J gene end by 11 bases; junction bases not matched to a gene: 2. In germline, CDR1 is KGHSH, CDR2 LQKENI. The CDR3 spans 12 residues. CDR3: CASSPPGQEAFF. CDR3 in DNA: TGTGCCAGCTCACCACCGGGACAGGAGGCTTTCTTT.

As concerns this clone: Compared with germline, one end of the junction differs, possibly owing to a read error. The rearrangement uses TRBV28 and TRBJ2-7, with 7 positions matching TRBD1. Looked up from germline, CDR1 is MDHEN and CDR2 is SYDVKM. The CDR3 is made up of 9 amino acids. This CDR3 is CASSPQQGF. In DNA form, the CDR3 reads TGTGCCAGCAGTCCACAACAGGGGTTC.

The chain carries TRBV11-1 and TRBJ2-2; D is undetermined. Trimming took 0 bases from V and 5 from J, leaving 13 bases between them. CDR1 and CDR2 (germline): SGHAT, FQDESV (reference sequence). The CDR3 is made up of 16 amino acids. DNA for the CDR3: TGTGCCAGCAGCTTAGCGCACTATGGATCAACCGGGGAGCTGTTTTTT. Amino acid sequence: CASSLAHYGSTGELFF.

V and J are TRBV7-3 and TRBJ1-2, with D possibly TRBD1 on 6 matching bases. Trimming stripped 1 base from V and 7 bases from J, with 10 bases between. Germline V lookup: CDR1 SGHTA, CDR2 FQGTGA. The CDR3 has 13 residues. The CDR3 loop is CASSLMSGAGYTF. In DNA form, the CDR3 reads TGTGCCAGCAGCTTAATGTCAGGGGCTGGCTACACCTTC.

The gene calls are TRBV9 and TRBJ1-1; maybe TRBD1 (6 bases). The CDR3 has 17 residues. Trimming took 3 bases from V and 2 from J, leaving 20 bases between them. The germline gives CDR1 SGDLS, CDR2 YYNGEE. CDR3 bases: TGTGCCAGCAGCGCCGAACAGGGAATCTATGCAAACACTGAAGCTTTCTTT. This codes for CASSAEQGIYANTEAFF.

This chain joins TRBV5-1 and TRBJ1-1; 7 bases map to TRBD1. The CDR3 length is 16 residues. CDR1 is SGHRS, CDR2 YFSETQ, per germline. The junction had 8 bases not matched to a gene; V was cut back by 3 bases and J by 0 bases. Here the CDR3 DNA reads TGCGCCAGCAGCTCCGGGACAGAGACATTGAACACTGAAGCTTTCTTT. This sequence encodes CASSSGTETLNTEAFF.

This clone was picked up a small number of times. V usage is TRBV7-8 and J usage is TRBJ1-6; D ambiguous. CDR3 length equals 14 residues. The germline gives CDR1 SGHVS, CDR2 FQNEAQ. The V end was cut by 1 base, the J end by 10 bases, with 11 bases between. DNA of the CDR3: TGTGCCAGCAGCTTAGGGACGGGCGGGTCACCCCTCCACTTT. Translating gives CASSLGTGGSPLHF.

The chain recombines TRBV5-4 with TRBJ1-2, with 8 nucleotides matching TRBD1. The length of the CDR3 is 14 residues. CDR1 SGHNT and CDR2 YYREEE come from the germline V gene (reference sequence). Trimming cost V 0 bases and J 5 bases; bases outside gene matches: 3. CDR3 in amino acids: CASSLADRVYGYTF. The CDR3 DNA follows: TGTGCCAGCAGCTTGGCGGACAGGGTTTATGGCTACACCTTC.

V usage is TRBV7-2 and J usage is TRBJ1-1; D is uncertain. V dropped 3 bases and J dropped 4 bases, with 9 bases sitting between them. The CDR3 is made up of 13 amino acids. Germline CDR1 and CDR2: SGHTA and FQGNSA. The CDR3 protein is CASSFSFGTEAFF. CDR3 sequence (DNA): TGTGCCAGCAGCTTTTCATTCGGCACTGAAGCTTTCTTT.

The chain links TRBV28 to TRBJ1-4; D gene unclear. With 7 bases removed from V and 0 bases from J, the gap between germline ends came to 6 bases. Germline V CDR1 and CDR2: MDHEN, SYDVKM. This CDR3 has 13 residues. CDR3 sequence reads: CASKESTNEKLFF. CDR3 DNA sequence: TGTGCCAGCAAGGAGTCAACTAATGAAAAACTGTTTTTT.

The J gene is TRBJ1-6, the V gene TRBV19; D is uncertain. The V and J ends lost 1 base and 6 bases respectively, with 10 bases between them. Germline assignment: CDR1 LNHDA and CDR2 SQIVND (reference sequence). This CDR3 contains 15 residues. The CDR3 is CASSIGAELNSPLHF. For the CDR3, the DNA is TGTGCCAGTAGTATAGGAGCGGAACTTAATTCACCCCTCCACTTT.

The genes are TRBV11-3 and TRBJ2-1; unclear D gene. From germline, CDR1 is SGHNT and CDR2 YENEEA. There are 12 residues in the CDR3. Trimming pared 3 bases from V and 8 bases from J, leaving 8 bases between. CDR3 amino acids: CASSFRSDEQFF. The CDR3 nucleotides read TGTGCCAGCAGCTTTCGTTCGGATGAGCAGTTCTTC. Using reference TRBV11-3 and TRBJ2-1 for the parts outside the CDR3, the full variable domain is EAGVVQSPRYKIIEKKQPVAFWCNPISGHNTLYWYLQNLGQGPELLIRYENEEAVDDSQLPKDRFSAERLKGVDSTLKIQPAELGDSAVYLCASSFRSDEQFFGPGTRLTVL.

This sequence joins TRBV28 and TRBJ2-7, with D unresolved. This CDR3 comprises 15 residues. V gave up 3 bases and J gave up 3 bases, with 15 bases separating them. The germline CDR1 and CDR2 sequences are MDHEN and SYDVKM. CDR3 region: CASSFATGADYEQYF. The CDR3 DNA reads TGTGCCAGCAGTTTCGCCACCGGCGCGGACTACGAGCAGTACTTC.

The V call is TRBV6-2 or TRBV6-3, the J call TRBJ1-6; tentatively, D is TRBD1 (6 bases). The germline V gene has CDR1 MNHEY and CDR2 SVGEGT. The ends were cut back, 4 bases at V and 5 bases at J, with 12 bases in the middle. The CDR3 length is 15 residues. The CDR3, as DNA: TGTGCCAGCAGTTCGCCGGACAGCGATAATTCACCCCTCCACTTT. Protein product: CASSSPDSDNSPLHF.